This T cell receptor (beta chain) was documented in a study of blood T cell repertoires in COVID-19. Study context: Both acute and convalescent COVID-19 samples were obtained from the United States, Italy and Spain. In each case, the material was cDNA or gDNA derived from T cells, B-cell-depleted T cells, or PBMCs.

The germline gives CDR1 SGHRS, CDR2 YFSETQ. V trimming: 0 bases; J trimming: 5 bases; junction bases outside the gene matches: 3. This CDR3 region has 15 residues. This clone appeared a single time. Original processing methods: Estimates of nucleated cell counts were drawn from the amplification of reference gene primers. Repertoires were generated with immunoSEQ multiplex PCR, while TCRdb's copy carries only in-frame clones and drops some. V, J and clone size reflect that table, while D and trimming were determined from the DNA. The table shows roughly 180,000 clones, with around 85% occurring only once.

The sequence came from a man aged 55-75 years who had recovered from COVID-19. The material sequenced was peripheral blood. V is TRBV5-1 and J is TRBJ1-2; 11 positions match TRBD1. Here the CDR3 DNA reads TGCGCCAGCAGCTTGGGGACAGGGGGCGCTTATGGCTACACCTTC. Translation: CASSLGTGGAYGYTF.